The 28 T cell receptor beta chains presented below share a single source sample, sequenced in a study of patients and donors after allogeneic stem cell transplantation. TCRdb re-called the RT-PCR reads through MiXCR, storing one row per CDR3 protein. The table has tens of thousands of distinct CDR3 sequences, around 5% seen once. Sample: blood, either unsorted or a sorted T cell fraction (not recorded which). The receptor source for this set is a human donor who was either an allogeneic HSCT recipient or a stem cell or donor lymphocyte infusion donor (not recorded which). It is not recorded whose cells these are; they may come from a transplant donor.

This clonotype was observed at least ten times. The rearrangement uses TRBV10-3 and TRBJ2-3; D gene ambiguous. Trimming shortened V by 10 bases and J by 6 bases, and 20 bases separated the two germline ends. Germline V gene data show CDR1 as ENHRY and CDR2 as SYGVKD. This CDR3 contains 14 residues. CDR3 nucleotides: TGTGCCACCTTCCCTGCCCCAACGGCGGATACGCAGTATTTT. As protein: CATFPAPTADTQYF.

In its sample, this clonotype was seen many times. The chain has TRBV14 and TRBJ1-1; D is perhaps TRBD1 (5 bases). This CDR3 comprises 17 residues. Per germline, CDR1 SGHDN and CDR2 FVKESK. The V and J ends lost 1 base and 3 bases respectively, with 18 bases between them. The DNA of the CDR3 is TGTGCCAGCAGCCAAGCACACCTACGGGGAGGGGACACTGAAGCTTTCTTT. This sequence encodes CASSQAHLRGGDTEAFF.

This clonotype was seen a few times. The J gene is TRBJ1-1, the V gene TRBV6-1, with D tentatively TRBD1 (5 bases). V was cut by 8 bases and J by 0 bases, with 22 bases left in between. From germline, CDR1 is MNHNS and CDR2 SASEGT. The CDR3 spans 17 residues. CDR3 in DNA: TGTGCCAGCCAGCCCCAGGGCTTGGCTCCAATGAACACTGAAGCTTTCTTT. It codes for CASQPQGLAPMNTEAFF.

The V call is TRBV7-2, the J call TRBJ1-1; D is perhaps TRBD1 (5 bases). Germline CDR1 is SGHTA and CDR2 is FQGNSA. The CDR3 length is 13 residues. V lost 2 bases, J lost 5 bases, and 9 bases lay in between. DNA of the CDR3: TGTGCCAGCAGCTTACCCGGGGGAACTGAAGCTTTCTTT. It specifies CASSLPGGTEAFF.

This clonotype was recorded at least ten times. V gene TRBV28 combines with J gene TRBJ1-1, with TRBD1 matching 10 bases. The CDR3 loop spans 13 amino acids. Trimming removed 8 bases from V and 3 bases from J; junction bases left unmatched: 3. Germline V CDR1 and CDR2: MDHEN, SYDVKM. The CDR3 sequence is CASDRGPYTEAFF. Written as DNA, the CDR3 is TGTGCCAGCGACAGGGGGCCCTACACTGAAGCTTTCTTT.

This clonotype was detected a few times. V usage is TRBV7-6 and J usage is TRBJ1-6; perhaps TRBD1 as D (6 bases). V dropped 5 bases and J dropped 6 bases, with 17 bases sitting between them. The germline gives CDR1 SGHVS, CDR2 FNYEAQ. The CDR3 covers 16 residues. The CDR3 coding sequence is TGTGCCAGCAGCCGTTACAGGGCCGGCCCTAATTCACCCCTCCACTTT. It translates to CASSRYRAGPNSPLHF.

This clonotype has ten or more counts. The chain couples TRBV15 to TRBJ1-5; 10 bases are shared with TRBD1. Germline V CDR1 and CDR2: LNHNV, YYDKDF (reference sequence). The CDR3 runs 16 residues. Trimming removed 3 bases from V and 3 bases from J; junction bases left unmatched: 5. Here the CDR3 DNA reads TGTGCCACCAGCAGGGGGACAGGGGAATACAATCAGCCCCAGCATTTT. It codes for CATSRGTGEYNQPQHF.

This clonotype was counted at least ten times. V and J are TRBV27 and TRBJ2-3; TRBD1 agrees at 8 bases. The ends lost 3 bases at V and 6 bases at J; junction bases unmatched: 5. Per the germline V gene, CDR1 is MNHEY and CDR2 is SMNVEV (reference sequence). This CDR3 has 14 amino acids. In DNA, the CDR3 is TGTGCCAGCAGTTTTCAAAGACAGGGGGATACGCAGTATTTT. It translates to CASSFQRQGDTQYF.

This clonotype was detected many times. The rearrangement joins TRBV7-3 to TRBJ2-2; no reliable D call. In germline, CDR1 is SGHTA, CDR2 FQGTGA. The CDR3 is made up of 14 amino acids. V was cut by 4 bases and J by 6 bases, with 12 bases left in between. CDR3 protein: CASSSSRSSGELFF. The CDR3 nucleotides are TGTGCCAGCAGCTCGAGCAGGTCGTCCGGGGAGCTGTTTTTT.

This clonotype was detected ten times or more. In nucleotides, the CDR3 is TGTGCCAGCAGTTCCCCGATAATGAACACTGAAGCTTTCTTT. Translating it yields CASSSPIMNTEAFF. The V call is TRBV27, the J call TRBJ1-1; no firm D call. CDR3 length: 14 residues. V lost 4 bases and J lost 0, with 9 bases in between. The germline CDR1 and CDR2 sequences are MNHEY and SMNVEV (reference sequence).

This clonotype was seen more than once but under ten times. The chain uses TRBV7-8 and TRBJ2-1, with 7 bases fitting TRBD1. Germline V gene sequence: CDR1 SGHVS, CDR2 FQNEAQ. The CDR3 loop spans 11 amino acids. V was clipped by 0 bases and J by 15 bases; unmatched bases: 2. The CDR3 spells CASSLATGAFF. CDR3 nucleotide sequence: TGTGCCAGCAGCTTAGCAACAGGGGCGTTCTTC. Supplemented by reference TRBV7-8 and TRBJ2-1, the full variable domain reads GAGVSQSPRYKVAKRGQDVALRCDPISGHVSLFWYQQALGQGPEFLTYFQNEAQLDKSGLPSDRFFAERPEGSVSTLKIQRTQQEDSAVYLCASSLATGAFFGPGTRLTVL.

At least ten counts were recorded for this clonotype. The chain is built from TRBV7-9 and TRBJ1-6; D is unclear. The V end lost 7 bases, the J end lost 0 bases, and 7 bases lay between the germline ends. CDR3 length: 14 residues. The V gene's germline CDR1 is SEHNR and CDR2 FQNEAQ (reference sequence). CDR3 sequence (DNA): TGTGCCAGCACCTTTAGCTCCTATAATTCACCCCTCCACTTT. This codes for CASTFSSYNSPLHF. Supplemented by reference TRBV7-9 and TRBJ1-6, the full variable domain reads DTGVSQNPRHKITKRGQNVTFRCDPISEHNRLYWYRQTLGQGPEFLTYFQNEAQLEKSRLLSDRFSAERPKGSFSTLEIQRTEQGDSAMYLCASTFSSYNSPLHFGNGTRLTVT.

The table lists this clonotype with many counts. This rearrangement joins TRBV24-1 to TRBJ2-1; D possibly uses TRBD1 or TRBD2 (5 bases each). The CDR3 is 16 residues long. V was clipped by 3 bases and J by 8 bases, with 19 bases between them. Germline values: CDR1 KGHDR, CDR2 SFDVKD. CDR3 sequence (DNA): TGTGCCACCAGTGATGCCTCCGGGACCCTCCAAGATGAGCAGTTCTTC. As protein: CATSDASGTLQDEQFF.

In its sample, this clonotype was seen a few times. This chain connects TRBV15 to TRBJ1-2, with a possible D match to TRBD1 (5 bases). V was cut by 0 bases and J by 6 bases, with 8 bases left in between. The germline gives CDR1 LNHNV, CDR2 YYDKDF (reference sequence). The CDR3 is 13 amino acids. Here the CDR3 reads CATSRDRGDGYTF. CDR3 coding DNA: TGTGCCACCAGCAGAGACCGGGGGGATGGCTACACCTTC.

Sample share makes this clonotype medium-sized (0.01 to 0.1%). CDR3 nucleotides: TGCAGCGTTGGTTACAATGAGCAGTTCTTC. Amino acid sequence: CSVGYNEQFF. This chain links TRBV29-1 with TRBJ2-1; D remains ambiguous. Trimming stripped 4 bases from V and 4 bases from J, with 2 bases between. The germline CDR1 and CDR2 sequences are SQVTM and ANQGSEA. CDR3 length: 10 amino acids.

This clonotype was observed at least ten times. The chain joins TRBV20-1 to TRBJ2-3; D gene unclear. The V gene lost 2 bases and the J gene lost 0 bases, with 15 bases spanning the gap. The germline V gene encodes CDR1 DFQATT and CDR2 SNEGSKA (reference sequence). This CDR3 has 16 residues. The CDR3 nucleotides are TGCAGTGCTAGACACGACTTACGGAAGAGCACAGATACGCAGTATTTT. It encodes CSARHDLRKSTDTQYF.

This clonotype was recorded many times. The chain couples TRBV19 to TRBJ1-1, with D tentatively TRBD1 (5 bases). The CDR3 extends over 17 amino acids. Germline CDR1 is LNHDA and CDR2 is SQIVND (reference sequence). Trimming took off 6 bases at V and 1 base at J, with 21 bases between the two ends. CDR3 region: CASRNPQTDISNTEAFF. The CDR3 nucleotides are TGTGCCAGTAGGAATCCTCAGACAGACATTTCGAACACTGAAGCTTTCTTT.

The table lists this clonotype with many counts. The chain recombines TRBV4-1 with TRBJ2-1; the match to TRBD2 covers 12 bases. The CDR3 consists of 17 residues. Germline loops: CDR1 MGHRA, CDR2 YSYEKL. V trimming: 2 bases; J trimming: 8 bases; junction bases outside the gene matches: 10. The DNA of the CDR3 is TGCGCCAGCAGCCAACCGACTAGCGGGAGAAGATTTGATGAGCAGTTCTTC. Its protein product is CASSQPTSGRRFDEQFF.

This clonotype was observed many times. CDR3 nucleotide sequence: TGTGCCAGCAGCCGCCTAAACTACGACAATGAGCAGTTCTTC. Encoded protein: CASSRLNYDNEQFF. The rearrangement links TRBV7-8 to TRBJ2-1; D ambiguous. In germline, CDR1 is SGHVS, CDR2 FQNEAQ. This CDR3 has 14 amino acids. V shed 5 bases and J shed 5 bases, with 13 bases lying between them.

This CDR3 is CASSPVAGGVNEQFF. CDR3 nucleotide sequence: TGTGCCAGCAGTCCGGTAGCGGGGGGGGTGAATGAGCAGTTCTTC. This rearrangement joins TRBV6-1 to TRBJ2-1; 11 nucleotides line up with TRBD2. V shed 5 bases, J shed 7 bases, and the junction held 7 bases outside the gene matches. This CDR3 has 15 amino acids. The V gene's germline CDR1 is MNHNS and CDR2 SASEGT.

This clonotype came up many times. This chain links TRBV19 with TRBJ1-5; D is ambiguous. This CDR3 has 15 amino acids. The germline V gene has CDR1 LNHDA and CDR2 SQIVND (reference sequence). The CDR3 nucleotides read TGTCAGGCCTACCCCCCACTACGGGCTAATCAGCCCCAGCATTTT. Amino acids: CQAYPPLRANQPQHF.

In this sample, this clonotype turned up many times. The gene calls are TRBV5-4 and TRBJ2-1; TRBD2 agrees at 14 bases. Germline CDR1 and CDR2: SGHNT and YYREEE (reference sequence). V dropped 3 bases and J dropped 0; count of bases not matched to a gene: 5. This CDR3 is built from 18 residues. As DNA, the CDR3 is TGTGCCAGCAGCTCGGGACTAGCGGGGGTAAGCTCCTACAATGAGCAGTTCTTC. Translated, it gives CASSSGLAGVSSYNEQFF.

This clonotype appeared a few times. The chain is built from TRBV5-1 and TRBJ2-1; D might be TRBD1 (6 bases). Per germline, CDR1 SGHRS and CDR2 YFSETQ. Trimming shortened V by 8 bases and J by 5 bases, and 14 bases separated the two germline ends. The CDR3 has 13 amino acids. The CDR3 spells CASYLGQNNEQFF. The DNA of the CDR3 is TGCGCCAGTTACCTTGGACAGAACAATGAGCAGTTCTTC.

The sample holds many counts of this clonotype. The chain joins TRBV7-6 to TRBJ2-1; D perhaps matches TRBD1 (6 bases). In germline, CDR1 is SGHVS, CDR2 FNYEAQ. The CDR3 is 14 amino acids. The germline V and J ends were trimmed by 10 bases and 0 bases, with 13 bases remaining between them. The CDR3 sequence: CAISTGNSYNEQFF. The CDR3 DNA reads TGTGCCATCTCGACAGGAAACTCCTACAATGAGCAGTTCTTC.

The chain is built from TRBV5-1 and TRBJ1-1, with no clear D. The CDR3 spans 14 residues. The germline CDR1 and CDR2 sequences are SGHRS and YFSETQ. V lost 0 bases and J lost 7, with 13 bases in between. The chain's CDR3 is CASSLGLNSLEAFF. Written as DNA, the CDR3 is TGCGCCAGCAGCTTGGGGCTCAACAGCCTTGAAGCTTTCTTT.

Ten or more counts support this clonotype. The V call is TRBV28, the J call TRBJ2-2; 8 nucleotides agree with TRBD2. This CDR3 has 15 amino acids. The V segment lost 7 bases and the J segment 4 bases; nucleotides outside the gene matches: 8. Germline V gene data show CDR1 as MDHEN and CDR2 as SYDVKM. The CDR3 sequence is CASTVGLASTGELFF. In DNA form, the CDR3 reads TGTGCCAGCACCGTCGGACTAGCCAGCACCGGGGAGCTGTTTTTT.

There are many counts of this clonotype. The chain couples TRBV12-3 or TRBV12-4 to TRBJ2-7; 9 bases are shared with TRBD2. Germline trimming cut 6 bases from V and 0 bases from J; bases unmatched to any gene: 3. The CDR3 runs 14 residues. CDR3 DNA: TGTGCCAGCAGAAATAGCGGGGGCTCCTACGAGCAGTACTTC. This translates into CASRNSGGSYEQYF.

At least ten counts were recorded for this clonotype. This chain links TRBV4-1 with TRBJ1-1; perhaps TRBD1 as D (6 bases). V shed 4 bases and J shed 9 bases, with 24 bases lying between them. Per germline, CDR1 MGHRA and CDR2 YSYEKL. The CDR3 length is 16 residues. CDR3 bases: TGCGCCAGCAGCCGGAAGAGGGGGGGGTCCGAGACCAAAGCTTTCTTT. This encodes CASSRKRGGSETKAFF.